This TCR beta chain originates from a study of T cell responses to AZD1222 COVID-19 vaccine (dated by TCRdb to about 2021). Describing the broader study: TCR sequencing was performed for more than 230 trial participants, of whom around 200 were given two doses of AZD1222 and some 26 were given two doses of MenACWY control vaccine. Enrollment into the trials was organized by age into subgroups of 18-55, 56-69 and 70-plus years, and those subgroups contained roughly 160, 29 and 62 TCR-sequenced participants, respectively.

The CDR3 regions of human TCRbeta chains were analyzed by immunosequencing. Per the original workflow: Repertoire TCRs were checked for matches against a reference library of SARS-CoV-2-specific TCRs that had been generated using the MIRA antigen-specificity platform. Breadth was defined as the fraction of unique TCRs that were SARS-CoV-2-associated, and depth was defined as the fraction of total T cells that were SARS-CoV-2-associated. Using the MIRA data, each spike-specific TCR was assigned both to the spike region to which the TCR was reactive and to a CD4 or CD8 class. Log10-transformed breadth and depth values were compared by one-way ANOVA with Sidak's multiple comparisons tests. What TCRdb holds here is the immuneACCESS table cut down to in-frame rearrangements. Part of the clones is not present; checked against another copy, under half of the missing clones reflect an unresolved V gene, and the others are unexplained. V, J and clone size are taken as reported in that table, and D and trimming were inferred from the DNA itself. The sample table shows approximately 120,000 clones, and about 85% are seen once. The ten top clones hold just under 4.5% of the sample.

From its cysteine to its phenylalanine, the CDR3 spans 12 amino acids. Only the CDR3 region is kept as DNA, spanning 36 bases read in frame from base 1. V sheds 5 bases and J sheds 1 base, leaving 5 bases between their ends. CDR1 and CDR2 (MNHEY, SVGEGT) derive from the germline V gene. About this clone itself: Its antigen specificity is not known. Base qualities are missing; no much larger clone stands one base away.

Explained via the paper, the time point label denotes: about 28 days (+/-7) after the second vaccine dose. AZD1222 recipients with second doses at about 4 weeks or about 12 weeks were pooled, because spike-specific TCR depth and breadth did not differ between schedules. Samples from vaccinated people were obtained from the UK trials COV001 and COV002, which included a single-blind randomized controlled phase 2/3 trial of AZD1222 (ChAdOx1 nCoV-19) in healthy adults. For TCRbeta chain sequencing, PBMC samples were collected from trial participants at day 0 and at day 28 after the second dose. The paper as a whole reports these results and caveats: Spike-specific TCR breadth and depth rose significantly after two AZD1222 doses compared with day 0 and with MenACWY recipients. Reportedly, almost half of the unique spike-specific TCRs recognized epitopes lying outside the regions that are mutated in the B.1.351 and B.1.1.7 variants. CD4 TCRs associated with the vaccine covered the entire spike protein, and the dominant responses were in regions 160-218 and 743-854. Participants were mostly white British, with more females than males. The authors suggested clonal diversity may have been underestimated. The 56-69-year group was small, and its depth increase did not reach significance, likely because of low power. Conclusions about previously exposed vaccinees are limited because only 5 or 6 AZD1222 recipients were SARS-CoV-2 seropositive at baseline. No day 14 peak-response samples were available, so repertoires were characterized only after the peak T cell response.

This TCR derives from an adult who received the AZD1222 COVID-19 vaccine. The sample here was peripheral blood, taken 28 days after the second AZD1222 dose. Recombination linked TRBV6-2 or TRBV6-3 to TRBJ1-1, with no confidently assigned D gene. The DNA sequence is TGTGCCAGCAGTACCAGGAACACTGAAGCTTTCTTT. Its translation reads: CASSTRNTEAFF.